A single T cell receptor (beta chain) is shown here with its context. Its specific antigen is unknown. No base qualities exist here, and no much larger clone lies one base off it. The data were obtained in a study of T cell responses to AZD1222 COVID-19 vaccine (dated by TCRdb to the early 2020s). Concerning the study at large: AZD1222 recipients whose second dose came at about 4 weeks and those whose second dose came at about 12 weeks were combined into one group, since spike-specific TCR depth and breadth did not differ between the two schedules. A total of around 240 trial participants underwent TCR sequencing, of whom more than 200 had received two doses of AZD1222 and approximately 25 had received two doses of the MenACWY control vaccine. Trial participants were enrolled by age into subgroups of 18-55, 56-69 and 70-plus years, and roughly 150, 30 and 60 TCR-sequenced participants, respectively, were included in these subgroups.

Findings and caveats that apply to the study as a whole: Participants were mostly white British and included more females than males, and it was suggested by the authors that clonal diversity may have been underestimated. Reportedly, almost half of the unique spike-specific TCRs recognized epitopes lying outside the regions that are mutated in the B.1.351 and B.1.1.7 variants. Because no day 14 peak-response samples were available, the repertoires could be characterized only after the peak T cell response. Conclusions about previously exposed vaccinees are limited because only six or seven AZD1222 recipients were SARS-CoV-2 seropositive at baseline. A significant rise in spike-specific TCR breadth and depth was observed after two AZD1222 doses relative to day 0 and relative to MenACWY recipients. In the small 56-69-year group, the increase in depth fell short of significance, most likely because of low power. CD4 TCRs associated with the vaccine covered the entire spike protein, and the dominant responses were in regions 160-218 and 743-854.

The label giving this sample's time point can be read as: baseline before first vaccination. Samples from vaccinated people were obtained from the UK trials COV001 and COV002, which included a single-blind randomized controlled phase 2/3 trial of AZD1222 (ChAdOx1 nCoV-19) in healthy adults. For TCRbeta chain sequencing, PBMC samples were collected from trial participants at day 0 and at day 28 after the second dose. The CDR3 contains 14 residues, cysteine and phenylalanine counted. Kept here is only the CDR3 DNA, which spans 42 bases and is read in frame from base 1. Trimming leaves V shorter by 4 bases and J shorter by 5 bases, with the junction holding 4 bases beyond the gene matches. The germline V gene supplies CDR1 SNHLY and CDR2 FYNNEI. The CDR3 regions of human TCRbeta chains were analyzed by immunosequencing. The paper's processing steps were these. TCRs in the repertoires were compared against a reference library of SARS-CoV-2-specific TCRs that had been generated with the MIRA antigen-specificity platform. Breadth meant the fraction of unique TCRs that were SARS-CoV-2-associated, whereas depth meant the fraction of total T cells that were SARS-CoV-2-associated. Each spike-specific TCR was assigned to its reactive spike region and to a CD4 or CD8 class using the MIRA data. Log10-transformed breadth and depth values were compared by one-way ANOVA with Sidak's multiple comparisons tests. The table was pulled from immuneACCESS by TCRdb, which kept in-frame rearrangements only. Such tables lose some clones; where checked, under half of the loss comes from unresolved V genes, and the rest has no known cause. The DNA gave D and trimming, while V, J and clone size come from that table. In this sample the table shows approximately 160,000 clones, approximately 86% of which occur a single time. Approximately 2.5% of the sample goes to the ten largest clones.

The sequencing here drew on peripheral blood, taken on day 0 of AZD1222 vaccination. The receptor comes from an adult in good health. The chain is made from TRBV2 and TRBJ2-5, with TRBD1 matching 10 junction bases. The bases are TGTGCCAGCAGTGCGGGACAGGGGTCTGAGACCCAGTACTTC. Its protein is CASSAGQGSETQYF.